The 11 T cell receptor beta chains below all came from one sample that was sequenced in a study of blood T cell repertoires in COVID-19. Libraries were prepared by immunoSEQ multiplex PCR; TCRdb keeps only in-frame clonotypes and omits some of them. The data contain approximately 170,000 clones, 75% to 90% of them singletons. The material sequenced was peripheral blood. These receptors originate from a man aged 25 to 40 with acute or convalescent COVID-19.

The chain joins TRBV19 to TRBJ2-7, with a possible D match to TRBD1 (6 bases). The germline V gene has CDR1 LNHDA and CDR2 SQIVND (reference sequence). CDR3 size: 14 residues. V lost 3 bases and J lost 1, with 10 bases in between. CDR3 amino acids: CASSITGISYEQYF. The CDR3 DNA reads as TGTGCCAGTAGTATTACAGGGATATCCTACGAGCAGTACTTC.

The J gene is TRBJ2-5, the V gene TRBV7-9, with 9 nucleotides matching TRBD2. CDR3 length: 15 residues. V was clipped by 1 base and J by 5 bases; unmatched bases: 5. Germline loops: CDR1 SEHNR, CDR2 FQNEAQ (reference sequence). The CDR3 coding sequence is TGTGCCAGCAGCTTAGGTAGCGGGAGTCGGGAGACCCAGTACTTC. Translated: CASSLGSGSRETQYF.

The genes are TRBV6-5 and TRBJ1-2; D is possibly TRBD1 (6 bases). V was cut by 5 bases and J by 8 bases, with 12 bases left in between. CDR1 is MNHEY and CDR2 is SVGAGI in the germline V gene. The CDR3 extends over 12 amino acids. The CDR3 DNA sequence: TGTGCCAGCAGTCAGGGGACTAACGGCTACACCTTC. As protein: CASSQGTNGYTF.

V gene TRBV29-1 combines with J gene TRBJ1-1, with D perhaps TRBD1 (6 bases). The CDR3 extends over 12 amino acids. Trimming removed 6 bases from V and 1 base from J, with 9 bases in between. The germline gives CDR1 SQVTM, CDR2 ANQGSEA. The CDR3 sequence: CSVQGKNTEAFF. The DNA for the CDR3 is TGCAGCGTACAGGGCAAGAACACTGAAGCTTTCTTT.

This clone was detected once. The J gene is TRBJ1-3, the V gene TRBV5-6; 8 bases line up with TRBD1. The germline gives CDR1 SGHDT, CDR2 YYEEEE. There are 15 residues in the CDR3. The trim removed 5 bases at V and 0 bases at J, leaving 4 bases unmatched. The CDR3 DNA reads TGTGCCAGCAGGCCAGGGGGCTACTCTGGAAACACCATATATTTT. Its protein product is CASRPGGYSGNTIYF. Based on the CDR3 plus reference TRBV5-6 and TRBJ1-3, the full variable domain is DAGVTQSPTHLIKTRGQQVTLRCSPKSGHDTVSWYQQALGQGPQFIFQYYEEEERQRGNFPDRFSGHQFPNYSSELNVNALLLGDSALYLCASRPGGYSGNTIYFGEGSWLTVV.

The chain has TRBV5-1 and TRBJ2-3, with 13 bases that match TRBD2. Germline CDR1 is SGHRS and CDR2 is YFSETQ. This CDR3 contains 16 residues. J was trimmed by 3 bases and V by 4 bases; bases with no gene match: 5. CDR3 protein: CASSPGLAGLTDTQYF. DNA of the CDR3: TGCGCCAGCAGCCCGGGACTAGCGGGACTTACAGATACGCAGTATTTT.

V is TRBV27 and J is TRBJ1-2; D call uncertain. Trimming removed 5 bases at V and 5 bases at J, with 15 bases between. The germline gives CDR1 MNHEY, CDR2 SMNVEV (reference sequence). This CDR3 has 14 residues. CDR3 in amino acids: CASSPRRGGYGYTF. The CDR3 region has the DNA TGTGCCAGCAGTCCCCGCCGTGGCGGATATGGCTACACCTTC.

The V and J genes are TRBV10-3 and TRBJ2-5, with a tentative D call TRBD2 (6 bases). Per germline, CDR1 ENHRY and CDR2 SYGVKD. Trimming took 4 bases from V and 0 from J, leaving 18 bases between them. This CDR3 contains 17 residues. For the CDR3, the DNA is TGTGCCATCAGTGTGGGGACGGGAGTCCCGTACCAAGAGACCCAGTACTTC. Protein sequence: CAISVGTGVPYQETQYF.

The CDR3: CSVRGQGNYGYTF. In DNA, the CDR3 is TGCAGCGTTAGAGGACAGGGTAACTATGGCTACACCTTC. The gene calls are TRBV29-1 and TRBJ1-2; 8 bases match TRBD1. The V gene's germline CDR1 is SQVTM and CDR2 ANQGSEA. The CDR3 consists of 13 residues. V dropped 5 bases and J dropped 1; count of bases not matched to a gene: 3.

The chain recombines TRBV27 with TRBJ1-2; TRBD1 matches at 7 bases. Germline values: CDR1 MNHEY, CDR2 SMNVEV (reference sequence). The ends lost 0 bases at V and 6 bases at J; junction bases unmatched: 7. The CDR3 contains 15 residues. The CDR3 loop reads CASSLSPDRGHGYTF. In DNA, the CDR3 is TGTGCCAGCAGTTTATCGCCTGATAGGGGGCATGGCTACACCTTC.

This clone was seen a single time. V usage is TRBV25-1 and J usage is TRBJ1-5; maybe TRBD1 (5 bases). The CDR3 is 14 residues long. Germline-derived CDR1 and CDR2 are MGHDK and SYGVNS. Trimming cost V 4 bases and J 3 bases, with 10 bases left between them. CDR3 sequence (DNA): TGTGCCAGCAGTGCAACAGGATCCAATCAGCCCCAGCATTTT. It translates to CASSATGSNQPQHF.